This T cell receptor (beta chain) emerged from a study of monozygotic twins with cystic fibrosis. Regarding the study as a whole: In 13 of 16 pairs, V gene usage was closest to the co-twin's. Clonality was generally low (median around 0.01), higher in the most severe patients. Monozygotic CF twin pairs shared significantly more nucleotide-identical clonotypes than unrelated CF individuals did.

Clones were read by immunoSEQ multiplex PCR, and TCRdb kept only the in-frame ones, dropping some. The sample includes about 24,000 clones, 75% to 95% seen only once; the top ten take approximately 0.28%. In the case of this clone: Its antigen remains unidentified.

CDR3 length: 18 residues. After removal of 7 bases from V and 0 bases from J, the junction contained 12 bases not matched to a gene. Germline values: CDR1 LNHNV, CDR2 YYDKDF (reference sequence). The J gene is TRBJ1-5, the V gene TRBV15; 10 bases match TRBD1. The receptor comes from a girl aged 2-10 years with cystic fibrosis. Sequences were obtained from blood. CDR3 in DNA: TGTGCCACCACCCCCGGGACAGGGGACTCTTATAGCAATCAGCCCCAGCATTTT. Translation: CATTPGTGDSYSNQPQHF.